The source of this T cell receptor (beta chain) is a study of T cells after yellow fever vaccination. General observations from the study: Primary-vaccination clones mostly resurfaced post-booster (less than 98% CD4, approximately 87% CD8). Only a minor proportion of clonotypes was detected across both CD4 and CD8 compartments. When the response was secondary, it was weaker but reached its peak faster, day 5 versus 15.

Germline CDR1 and CDR2: MNHEY and SVGEGT. Deletions cut 4 bases from V and 5 bases from J, with 9 bases between. The CDR3 consists of 13 residues. In TCRdb, the 5' RACE reads were re-called with MiXCR into one record per CDR3 protein. The sample includes about 320,000 distinct CDR3 sequences, 4% to 5.5% seen only once; the top ten take approximately 19%. Details on this clonotype: What it recognizes is unknown.

The V gene is TRBV6-2 or TRBV6-3, the J gene TRBJ2-1; no clear D gene. This receptor was taken from a man between 18 and 29 years old who received the YFV17D yellow fever vaccine. The sample in question was PBMCs, obtained 15 days after the yellow fever booster vaccination. The CDR3 DNA follows: TGTGCCAGCAGTTTGGTGAGAAACAATGAGCAGTTCTTC. It encodes CASSLVRNNEQFF.